The present entry profiles one T cell receptor (beta chain) with its context. Its target is unknown. These data belong to a study of post-analysis software for immune sequencing data. Whole-study context: The disease courses spanned relapsing-remitting, secondary progressive and progressive-relapsing forms of multiple sclerosis. Findings of the study overall: Same-batch samples co-clustered strongly by F measure. Versus controls, multiple sclerosis patients showed significantly lower diversity (normalized Chao1).

Presence of unique molecular identifiers characterized the TCR beta cDNA libraries. Each sample of roughly 0.9 to 11 million input T cells yielded around 500,000 cDNA molecules, so each molecule approximated one T cell. TCRdb fed the PCR reads into MiXCR, producing one record per CDR3 protein. Of approximately 690,000 distinct CDR3 sequences detected, over 45% appear once; the ten largest clones hold around 10%. Input material: blood. This TCR was recovered from a girl aged 2-10 years with multiple sclerosis.

The CDR3 here is CASSRSEGHEQYF. In DNA, the CDR3 is TGTGCCAGCTCACGGAGCGAGGGCCACGAGCAGTACTTC. V and J are TRBV18 and TRBJ2-7; tentative D call: TRBD2 (5 bases). V was pared by 4 bases and J by 5 bases, with 12 bases between. Looked up from germline, CDR1 is KGHSH and CDR2 is LQKENI. The CDR3 sequence is 13 residues long. Looking up the rest from reference TRBV18 and TRBJ2-7 gives the full variable domain: NAGVMQNPRHLVRRRGQEARLRCSPMKGHSHVYWYRQLPEEGLKFMVYLQKENIIDESGMPKERFSAEFPKEGPSILRIQQVVRGDSAAYFCASSRSEGHEQYFGPGTRLTVT.